Listed here is a single TCR beta chain. Antigen unknown. Researchers ran the PCR with 60 Vbeta and 13 Jbeta primers. Sequenced by immunoSEQ multiplex PCR; TCRdb stores in-frame clones only, minus some. The sample includes approximately 100,000 clones, about 79% of them seen just once. This sample is drawn from a study of cytomegalovirus exposure and HLA in healthy donors. About the research overall: Researchers previously reported finding 100 million or so unique TCR beta sequences from 150 million to 200 million T cells. Findings of the study overall: In a later analysis, HLA-associated beta chains showed higher expansion and lower generation probabilities than comparable chains. A likely sequencing artifact accounted for one observed cluster of highly shared sequence variants. Rarity marked most TCR sequences, yet some public TCRs occurred in many donors.

The V gene lost 6 bases and the J gene lost 2 bases, with 13 bases spanning the gap. The germline V gene has CDR1 MNHNS and CDR2 SASEGT. This CDR3 has 14 residues. The clonotype was recovered from a human donor in good health. V and J are TRBV6-1 and TRBJ1-1; D perhaps matches TRBD1 (5 bases). Sequenced: PBMCs. This CDR3 reads CASRGGTANTEAFF. In nucleotides, the CDR3 is TGTGCCAGCAGGGGGGGGACGGCTAACACTGAAGCTTTCTTT.